This T cell receptor (beta chain) stems from a study of cytomegalovirus exposure and HLA in healthy donors (dated by TCRdb to about 2017). Background on the whole study: An earlier analysis of under 600 of the donors reported approximately 290 Gb of sequence data and some 120 million unique TCR beta sequences from approximately 180 million T cells. The T cell repertoires of 550 to 850 subjects were profiled by immunosequencing and related to cytomegalovirus serostatus. Donor age, sex, ethnicity and CMV serostatus were compiled alongside the repertoire data. An earlier analysis of some 600 of the donors applied high-throughput TCR beta sequencing to assess whether each TCR beta V gene segment acted as functional or pseudogenic. The aim of the study was to test whether cataloging public T cell receptors could identify signatures of past pathogen exposure. Approximately 310 gigabases of sequencing data and approximately 85 million unique TCR sequences were included in an early release covering 500 to 750 HLA-typed donors. Rather than using new phenotypic data, the later analysis identified candidate immune exposures from TCR beta sequences and from how often those sequences occurred across donors. On average, roughly 240,000 unique TCR beta nucleotide sequences were sequenced per donor among 398 genotyped donors of the cohort, with around 19% of those sequences being non-productive. HLA typing included class I and class II loci at four-digit resolution. In addition to the first cohort of 650 to 750 subjects, a separate validation cohort of around 110 different subjects was used. Among the approximately 420 genotyped donors, approximately 77% belonged to the genetic ancestry cluster associated with self-reported Caucasian donors. To study patterns of TCR occurrence, a later analysis re-analyzed previously published TCR beta repertoires from more than 550 donors and added high-resolution HLA genotyping. All discovery cohort repertoires had been generated on a single sequencing platform. The study combined high-throughput TCR immunosequencing, statistical association of individual TCRs with disease status, and machine learning to predict cytomegalovirus infection status. Roughly 5 DR-DQ haplotypes were handled as single units for association and clustering because linkage in the cohort was strong. The number of donors typed differed by locus, with about 629-630 for A, B, C, DRB1 and DQB1, around 500 for DQA1, over 600 for DPA1, and 472 for DPB1. A later genetic analysis used genome-wide SNP genotypes for 398 of the 666 donors, treating that subset as a discovery cohort. General study outcomes and caveats: The classifier was reported to diagnose cytomegalovirus status with high specificity and sensitivity in both the original and validation cohorts. A later genetic analysis associated a missense DCLRE1C variant with V-gene and J-gene trimming of TCR beta chains, and an independent cohort replicated the association. A later genetic analysis reported fewer N-insertions in productive TCRs among donors in an Asian-associated ancestry cluster than the roughly 620-donor mean. The study listed 164 TCR beta chains as associated with cytomegalovirus. In an earlier analysis of 587 of the donors, most TCR beta V segments appeared in productive rearrangements about 87% or about 30% of the time, broadly matching IMGT annotations. In a later analysis, HLA-associated TCR beta chains were found to be more clonally expanded and to have lower generation probabilities than equally common non-associated chains. In a later analysis, TCR association rates were found to vary across HLA loci, with the most associated TCRs seen for DRB1 alleles and the fewest for HLA-C alleles. For the cohort, immune exposure information was limited to CMV serostatus. Because some donors lacked HLA typing at each locus, the association tests relied only on the typed subset. Because counts were too low, about 18 rarely observed V segments, including chromosome 9 orphons, were excluded from the earlier analysis of some 540 of the donors. A cluster of highly shared sequence variants was judged likely to be a technical artifact of the sequencing pipeline. Correlated functional status among segregating V segments might reflect linkage disequilibrium, but an unknown experimental factor could not be ruled out. In vitro tests confirmed that a few of the cytomegalovirus-associated TCR beta chains recognize cytomegalovirus antigens. A later analysis reported that several top co-occurrence clusters appeared linked to parvovirus B19, influenza, CMV and Epstein-Barr virus. A later analysis found that most CMV-associated TCR beta chains appeared HLA-restricted, with HLA associations seemingly driven largely by CMV exposure. A further reported finding was that TCR beta sequences accurately predicted the HLA-A and HLA-B alleles for most subjects in the first cohort. The presence/absence analyses assumed that sequencing depth was roughly uniform across donors, and that assumption may not be true. Assigning TCR associations to individual alleles was difficult when HLA alleles, especially DR and DQ, strongly co-occurred. At a false discovery rate of 0.05, a later analysis linked approximately 18,000 TCR beta sequences to specific HLA alleles. Most TCR sequences were observed very rarely across donors, whereas some public TCRs were present in many individuals. The 87-base-pair reads could not distinguish some IMGT-functional V segments, including TRBV6-2 and TRBV6-3, so those segments were excluded. The cohort was sequenced for TCR beta chains only, and without alpha or paired-chain data the features that could be detected were limited. According to the authors, the approach could potentially be generalized to other disease states and immunological phenotypes.

The cohort comprised 666 healthy bone marrow donors. At the time of sampling, all cohort members were nominally healthy, though unrecorded immune exposures were likely present. The donor tested CMV seronegative and was one of the 352 seronegative cohort members. A peripheral blood sample was provided by each donor, and peripheral blood mononuclear cells were used for TCR beta sequencing. Genomic DNA was extracted from the blood cell samples with the Qiagen DNeasy Blood Extraction Kit. From cysteine to phenylalanine, the CDR3 is 17 amino acids long. The DNA shown is the 51-base CDR3, in frame from base 1. V trim: 1 base; J trim: 2 bases; unmatched bases: 5. Sequences MGHRA (CDR1) and YSYEKL (CDR2) are obtained from the germline V gene. Library preparation employed the immunoSEQ multiplex PCR assay. The multiplex PCR relied on a mix of 60 forward primers for TCR Vbeta segments and 13 reverse primers for TCR Jbeta segments. A multiplex PCR assay on genomic DNA amplified the CDR3 region of rearranged TCR beta genes. The amplified TCR beta libraries were sequenced on the Illumina HiSeq System as 87-base-pair reads. The paper's processing steps were these. A later analysis counted approximately 74 million unique TCR beta chains across the 700 or so repertoires, and around 12 million of these chains were shared by at least two donors. Raw reads were error-corrected and collapsed into unique sequences with a nearest-neighbor algorithm that merged closely related sequences to remove PCR and sequencing errors. Alignment of CDR3 sequences to IMGT reference sequences was used to assign V, D and J gene segments. For a sequence to be retained, at least a six-nucleotide match to both a V gene segment and a J gene segment was required. A rearrangement was called productive if the CDR3 had no stop codons and remained in frame with V and J, and every other rearrangement was called non-productive. Following IMGT convention, CDR3 was defined as the stretch from the second conserved V-encoded cysteine up to the conserved J-encoded phenylalanine. The earlier analysis of 550 to 650 of the donors excluded any sequence lacking an unambiguous match to a single V gene segment. In an earlier analysis of 587 of the donors, V segments were called functional above 56.7% productive rearrangements and were called segregating when the between-donor standard deviation exceeded 5%. A statistical classification framework was developed to diagnose cytomegalovirus status using the catalog of TCR beta chain sequences. In a later analysis, V and J genes were assigned by comparing TCR nucleotide sequences against IMGT/GENE-DB human TR gene sequences. Using the TCRdist pipeline, a later analysis assigned CDR3 sequences along with most-parsimonious VDJ recombination scenarios. A later analysis defined each TCR beta chain by its CDR3 amino acid sequence plus V-gene family, and excluded reads lacking a unique V-gene family. As a way to deal with suspected cross-contamination and a sequencing artifact, a later analysis dropped 640 or so nucleotide sequences that were highly shared and had low generation probability. For each public chain, a later analysis derived a clonal expansion index from normalized ranks of inferred template counts within each repertoire. In a later analysis, generation probabilities were computed using a VDJ recombination model fitted to out-of-frame rearrangements, and the results were checked against IGoR. A later analysis scored TCR-TCR, TCR-HLA and TCR-CMV co-occurrence with hypergeometric tests, applying a repertoire-size bias correction to TCR pairs. To estimate false discovery rates, a later analysis permuted the HLA or CMV assignments 20 times. In a later analysis, co-occurring TCRs were grouped with DBSCAN, and TCRdist sequence similarity was added when clustering was performed within HLA-allele-positive subsets. For co-occurrence clustering, repertoires with fewer than 30,000 or more than 120,000 public chains were excluded, along with a handful of repertoires with anomalous nucleotide sharing. TCRdb obtained this table from immuneACCESS and retained in-frame rearrangements with V and J assigned. These tables miss some clones; where compared with another copy, unresolved V genes account for less than half of the shortfall, and the remainder is unexplained. The DNA was the basis for D and trimming; V, J and clone size are from that table. Within this sample are 130,000 or so clones, with about three quarters of them counted one time only. The ten largest clonotypes hold 1.8% of the sample.

About this clone: This clone's antigen is unknown. No base quality information exists; no much larger clone differs at one position.

The sample taken for sequencing was PBMCs. This clonotype was sampled from a man aged 35 to 55 in good health and CMV-seronegative. The chain is assembled from TRBV4-1 and TRBJ2-7, and TRBD2 matches 13 of the central bases. The CDR3 here reads CASSQGGLAGTTYEQYF. The sequenced DNA is TGCGCCAGCAGCCAAGGGGGACTAGCGGGAACCACCTACGAGCAGTACTTC.